A selection of T cell receptor beta chains follows, all from one sample in a study of a mutant IDH1 vaccine in newly diagnosed glioma. Antigen specificity for these receptors is unknown. TCRdb's copy holds only in-frame clones and misses some; the assay was immunoSEQ multiplex PCR. The table records some 60,000 clones, roughly four fifths of them present only once. The sequenced sample was PBMCs, obtained from a glioma patient whose treatment included an IDH1 peptide vaccine. Receptors originate from a woman aged 45-65 years with glioma. Both conserved end residues are part of each CDR3. Each record gives: J gene, D gene, clone size, V gene, CDR3 DNA, CDR3 protein. D genes are given only for firm matches. Part of the rows lack a size; the others show once, few, many or a class for expanded clones.

>TRBJ1-2|.|.|TRBV7-8
TGTGCCAGCAGCCTACAAGGAACAGGAACCAACTATGGCTACACCTTC
CASSLQGTGTNYGYTF
>TRBJ1-5|TRBD1|.|TRBV30
TGTGCCTGGAGTGTACCAGCGGCAGGGGGTAGGAGCAATCAGCCCCAGCATTTT
CAWSVPAAGGRSNQPQHF
>TRBJ1-2|.|once|TRBV20-1
TGCAGCATAGGAGGGGAAGGCTACACCTTC
CSIGGEGYTF
>TRBJ1-3|.|few|TRBV6-1
TGTGCCAGCAGTGGAGGACCCGGGCTAGGGGATTTT
CASSGGPGLGDF
>TRBJ2-1|.|.|TRBV7-9
TGTGCCAGCAGCACAACTAGCAGCTCCTACAATGAGCAGTTCTTC
CASSTTSSSYNEQFF
>TRBJ2-4|.|.|TRBV5-1
TGCGCCAGCAGCTTTTATCAGGGGTCCGAAAACATTCAGTACTTC
CASSFYQGSENIQYF
>TRBJ2-3|.|once|TRBV5-1
TGCGCCAGCAGCAACGAGGGGGTGCGCACAGATACGCAGTATTTT
CASSNEGVRTDTQYF
>TRBJ2-7|.|.|TRBV6-1
TGTGCCAGCAGACCCGGGACCAATACCTACGAGCAGTACTTC
CASRPGTNTYEQYF
>TRBJ1-5|TRBD1|.|TRBV10-3
TGTGCCACCACCGGGACAGGGGTGGGCAATCAGCCCCAGCATTTT
CATTGTGVGNQPQHF
>TRBJ1-3|.|.|TRBV30
TGTGCCTGGAGATGGGGAGCAGGGACGAACACCATATATTTT
CAWRWGAGTNTIYF
>TRBJ1-4|.|.|TRBV2
TGTGCCAGCAGGAGGAAGGGGAGCGAAAAACTGTTTTTT
CASRRKGSEKLFF